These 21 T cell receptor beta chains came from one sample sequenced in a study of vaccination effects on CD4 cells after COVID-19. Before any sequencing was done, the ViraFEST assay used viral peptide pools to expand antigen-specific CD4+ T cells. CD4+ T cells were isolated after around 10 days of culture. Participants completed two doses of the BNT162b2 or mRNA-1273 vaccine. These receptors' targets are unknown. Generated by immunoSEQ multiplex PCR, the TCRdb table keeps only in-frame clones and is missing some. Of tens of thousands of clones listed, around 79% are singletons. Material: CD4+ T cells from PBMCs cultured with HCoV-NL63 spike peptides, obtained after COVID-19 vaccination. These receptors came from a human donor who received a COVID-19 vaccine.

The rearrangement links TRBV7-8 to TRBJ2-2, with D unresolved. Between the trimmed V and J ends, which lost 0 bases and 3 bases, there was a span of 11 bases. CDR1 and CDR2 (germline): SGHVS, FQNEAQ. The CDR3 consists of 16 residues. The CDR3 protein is CASSLAPRLYTGELFF. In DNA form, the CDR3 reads TGTGCCAGCAGCTTAGCGCCGAGACTTTACACCGGGGAGCTGTTTTTT.

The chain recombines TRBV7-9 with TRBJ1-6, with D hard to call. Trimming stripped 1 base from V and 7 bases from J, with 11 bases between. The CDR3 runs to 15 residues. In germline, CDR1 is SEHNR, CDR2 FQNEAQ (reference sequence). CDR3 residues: CASSLVEGSNSPLHF. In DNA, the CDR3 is TGTGCCAGCAGCTTAGTTGAGGGTTCCAATTCACCCCTCCACTTT.

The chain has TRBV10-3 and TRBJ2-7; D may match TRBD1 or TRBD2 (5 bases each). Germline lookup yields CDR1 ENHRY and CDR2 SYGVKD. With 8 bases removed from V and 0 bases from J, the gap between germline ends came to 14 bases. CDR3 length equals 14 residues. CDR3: CAIGAGTPSYEQYF. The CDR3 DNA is TGTGCCATCGGCGCCGGGACGCCCTCCTACGAGCAGTACTTC.

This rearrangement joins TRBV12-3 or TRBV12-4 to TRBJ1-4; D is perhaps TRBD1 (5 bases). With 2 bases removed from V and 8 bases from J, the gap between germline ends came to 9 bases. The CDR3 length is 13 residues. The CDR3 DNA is TGTGCCAGCAGTTTAAGACAGTTGGAAAAACTGTTTTTT. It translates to CASSLRQLEKLFF.

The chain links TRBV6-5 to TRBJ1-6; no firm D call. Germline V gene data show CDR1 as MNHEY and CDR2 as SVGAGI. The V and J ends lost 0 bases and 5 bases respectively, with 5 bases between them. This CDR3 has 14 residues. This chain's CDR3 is CASSYSPHNSPLHF. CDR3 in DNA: TGTGCCAGCAGTTACTCGCCTCATAATTCACCCCTCCACTTT.

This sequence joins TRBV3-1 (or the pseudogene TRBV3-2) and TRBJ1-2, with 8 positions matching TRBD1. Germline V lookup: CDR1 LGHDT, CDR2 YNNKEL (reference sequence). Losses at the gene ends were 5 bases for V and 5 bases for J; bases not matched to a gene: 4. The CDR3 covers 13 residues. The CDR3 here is CASSAGQGYGYTF. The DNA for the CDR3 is TGTGCCAGCAGCGCCGGACAGGGTTATGGCTACACCTTC.

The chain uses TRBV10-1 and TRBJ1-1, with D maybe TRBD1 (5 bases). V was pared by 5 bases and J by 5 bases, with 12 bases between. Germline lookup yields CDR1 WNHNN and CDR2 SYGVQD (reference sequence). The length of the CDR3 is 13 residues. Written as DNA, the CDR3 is TGCGCCAGCAGTAGAGCGGGGGATACTGAAGCTTTCTTT. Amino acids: CASSRAGDTEAFF.

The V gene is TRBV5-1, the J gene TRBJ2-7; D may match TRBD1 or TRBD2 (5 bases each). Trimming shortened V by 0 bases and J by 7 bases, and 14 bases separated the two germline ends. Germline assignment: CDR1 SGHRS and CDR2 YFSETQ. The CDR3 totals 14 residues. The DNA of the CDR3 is TGCGCCAGCAGCTTGGAAGAGGGGTTTAAGGAGCAGTACTTC. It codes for CASSLEEGFKEQYF.

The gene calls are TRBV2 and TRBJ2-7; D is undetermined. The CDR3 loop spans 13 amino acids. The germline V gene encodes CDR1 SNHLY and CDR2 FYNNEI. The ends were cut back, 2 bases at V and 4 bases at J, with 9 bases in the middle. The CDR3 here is CASSELVGYEQYF. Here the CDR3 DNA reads TGTGCCAGCAGTGAACTAGTCGGTTACGAGCAGTACTTC.

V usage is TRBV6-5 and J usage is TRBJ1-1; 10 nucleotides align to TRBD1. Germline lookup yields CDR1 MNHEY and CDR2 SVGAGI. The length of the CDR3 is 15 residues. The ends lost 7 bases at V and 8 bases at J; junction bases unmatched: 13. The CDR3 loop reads CASKAATGGPKEAFF. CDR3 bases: TGTGCCAGCAAGGCCGCGACAGGGGGCCCTAAGGAAGCTTTCTTT.

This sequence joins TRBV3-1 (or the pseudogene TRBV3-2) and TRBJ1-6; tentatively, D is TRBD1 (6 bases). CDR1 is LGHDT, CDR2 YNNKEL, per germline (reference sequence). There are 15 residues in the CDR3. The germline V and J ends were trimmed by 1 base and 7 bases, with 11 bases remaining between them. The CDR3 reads CASSQGTEINSPLHF. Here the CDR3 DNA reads TGTGCCAGCAGCCAAGGGACAGAGATAAATTCACCCCTCCACTTT.

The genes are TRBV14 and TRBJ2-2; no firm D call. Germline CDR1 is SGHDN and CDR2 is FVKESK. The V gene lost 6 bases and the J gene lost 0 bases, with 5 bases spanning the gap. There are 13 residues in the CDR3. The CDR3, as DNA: TGTGCCAGCAGTCGAACGAACACCGGGGAGCTGTTTTTT. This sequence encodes CASSRTNTGELFF.

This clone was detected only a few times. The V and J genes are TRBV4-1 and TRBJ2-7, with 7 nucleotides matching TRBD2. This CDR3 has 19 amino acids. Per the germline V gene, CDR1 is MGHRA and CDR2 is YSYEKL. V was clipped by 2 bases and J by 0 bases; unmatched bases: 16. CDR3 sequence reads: CASSQIQTSSGTSSYEQYF. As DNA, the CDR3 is TGCGCCAGCAGCCAAATCCAAACTTCTAGCGGTACTAGCTCCTACGAGCAGTACTTC.

The CDR3 is CASSLKGATEAFF. CDR3 nucleotides: TGTGCCAGCAGCTTGAAGGGGGCCACTGAAGCTTTCTTT. V usage is TRBV7-9 and J usage is TRBJ1-1; 7 positions match TRBD1. Germline V gives CDR1 SEHNR, CDR2 FQNEAQ (reference sequence). The J segment lost 4 bases and the V segment lost 3 bases, leaving 2 bases of the junction unmatched. CDR3 length: 13 amino acids.

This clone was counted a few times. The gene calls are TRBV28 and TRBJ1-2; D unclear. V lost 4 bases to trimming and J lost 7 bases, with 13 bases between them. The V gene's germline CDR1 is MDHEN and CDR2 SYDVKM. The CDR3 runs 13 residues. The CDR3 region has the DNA TGTGCCAGCAGTTACAATCTACCGATTGGCTACACCTTC. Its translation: CASSYNLPIGYTF.

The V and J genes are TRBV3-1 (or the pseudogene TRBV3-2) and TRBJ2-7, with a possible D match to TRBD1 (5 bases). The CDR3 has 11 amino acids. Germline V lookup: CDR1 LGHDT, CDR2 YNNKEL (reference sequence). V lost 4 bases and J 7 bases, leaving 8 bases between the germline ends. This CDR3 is CASSLQAEQYF. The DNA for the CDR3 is TGTGCCAGCAGCCTACAGGCGGAGCAGTACTTC.

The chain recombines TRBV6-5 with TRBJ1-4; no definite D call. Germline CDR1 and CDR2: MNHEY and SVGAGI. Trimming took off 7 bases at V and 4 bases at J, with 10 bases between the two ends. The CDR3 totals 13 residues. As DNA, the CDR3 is TGTGCCAGCATTCCGGCAGTTAATGAAAAACTGTTTTTT. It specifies CASIPAVNEKLFF.

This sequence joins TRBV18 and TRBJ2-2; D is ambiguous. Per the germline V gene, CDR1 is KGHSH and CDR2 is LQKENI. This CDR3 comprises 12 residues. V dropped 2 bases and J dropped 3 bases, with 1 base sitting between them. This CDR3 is CASSPDTGELFF. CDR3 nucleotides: TGTGCCAGCTCACCAGACACCGGGGAGCTGTTTTTT.

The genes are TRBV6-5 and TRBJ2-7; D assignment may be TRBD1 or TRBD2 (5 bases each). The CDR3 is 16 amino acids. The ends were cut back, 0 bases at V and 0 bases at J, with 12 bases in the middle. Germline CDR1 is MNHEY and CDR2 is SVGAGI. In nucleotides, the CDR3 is TGTGCCAGCAGTTACTCAGGGACCGCACCCTCCTACGAGCAGTACTTC. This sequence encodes CASSYSGTAPSYEQYF.

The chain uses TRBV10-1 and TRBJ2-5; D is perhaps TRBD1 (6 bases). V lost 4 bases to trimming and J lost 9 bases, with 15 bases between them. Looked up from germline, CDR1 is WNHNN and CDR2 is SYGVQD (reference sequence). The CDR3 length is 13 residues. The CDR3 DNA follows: TGCGCCAGCAGTGGATCCGACCCAGGGGCCCAGTACTTC. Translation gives CASSGSDPGAQYF.

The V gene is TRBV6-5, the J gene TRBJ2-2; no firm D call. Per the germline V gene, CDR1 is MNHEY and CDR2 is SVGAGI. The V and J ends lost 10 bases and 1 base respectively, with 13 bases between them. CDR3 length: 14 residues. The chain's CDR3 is CATLPTGNTGELFF. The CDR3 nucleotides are TGTGCCACATTACCGACGGGGAACACCGGGGAGCTGTTTTTT.